This TCR beta chain was recorded in a study of fetal regulatory T cell absence and autoimmunity. The germline V gene has CDR1 SEHNR and CDR2 FQNEAQ (reference sequence). The CDR3 has 13 residues. The V gene lost 4 bases and the J gene lost 4 bases, with 10 bases spanning the gap. In the case of this clone: The antigen remains undetermined.

Profiling relied on immunoSEQ multiplex PCR, and the TCRdb table lists in-frame clones only, not all of them. The profile shows 46,000 or so clones, roughly four fifths of them singletons. Study findings and constraints: TRB gene family usage was broadly similar in cord blood and pancreas. Some top pancreas TCR clones were over 90-fold enriched versus cord blood.

What was sequenced was cord blood. The TCR was taken from a newborn boy with IPEX syndrome. The rearrangement links TRBV7-9 to TRBJ2-5; no clear D gene. In nucleotides, the CDR3 is TGTGCCAGCAGCTCCCCCGGTGGAGAGACCCAGTACTTC. It yields the protein CASSSPGGETQYF.